This TCR beta chain was recorded in a study of blood T cell repertoires in COVID-19 (dated by TCRdb to the early 2020s). Study-level background: Samples covering the acute and convalescent phases of COVID-19 were provided by collaborators in the United States, Italy and Spain. The prospective study material was composed of cDNA or gDNA derived from T cells, B-cell-depleted T cells, or PBMCs. Subjects who had been exposed to COVID-19, were actively infected with it, or had recovered from it provided the deeply sampled blood TCRbeta repertoires that made up the dataset. The repertoires were made available in a free public database intended to serve as a resource for research on the immune response to SARS-CoV-2. Samples came from the ongoing ImmuneRACE study (first 160 participants) plus 1,254 subjects from 6 global collaborators. A de-identified subject ID, COVID-19 status, age in years and sex were almost always included in the sample metadata. HLA class I and class II types, where available, came from metadata supplied by the sample provider rather than from assay-based typing.

Concerning this clone itself: Its antigen specificity is not known. Base qualities are not at hand, and no much larger clone is one base apart.

The collaborating institutions used their own protocols to collect whole blood in K2EDTA tubes. For TCRbeta analysis, collaborators shipped samples as frozen whole blood, isolated PBMCs, or DNA extracted from either of those sample types. What the work shows at the level of the full study, not this receptor alone: How much clinical and demographic metadata was included differed by source and by participant, and the metadata was provided uncurated.

TCRbeta CDR3 regions were amplified from genomic DNA by means of the immunoSEQ Assay, a bias-controlled multiplex PCR. In the original analysis: Within the assay, amplification of reference gene primers was used to estimate how many nucleated cells each sample contained. To quantify the absolute abundance of each unique TCRbeta CDR3 rearrangement, sequence reads were collapsed and filtered. For each sample, productive Simpson clonality was calculated by taking the square root of Simpson's diversity index across productive rearrangements. TCRdb stores this immuneACCESS table with in-frame sequences only. Part of the clones is absent; in the studies checked, under half of the shortfall reflects unresolved V genes, and no reason is known for the rest. The DNA was the basis for D and trimming; V, J and clone size are from that table. For this sample the table gives approximately 50,000 clones, of which 70% to 80% were detected only once. Of the sample, roughly 27% falls within the top ten clones.

CDR1 SGHTA and CDR2 FQGNSA were looked up in the germline V gene. The CDR3, from cysteine to phenylalanine, totals 19 residues. This entry keeps only the CDR3 DNA: 57 bases, framed from base 1. V is shortened by 5 bases, J by 4 bases, and the region joining them spans 27 bases. Recombination linked TRBV7-2 to TRBJ1-3; a tentative D call is TRBD1 (6 bases match). The specimen was peripheral blood. This TCR was recovered from a man in his 70s with acute or convalescent COVID-19. The DNA reads as follows: TGTGCCAGCAGCCCCAGGGACATCCCGAGTATCCCCCACGGAAACACCATATATTTT. It specifies CASSPRDIPSIPHGNTIYF.